The 20 T cell receptor beta chains in this list originate from one sample, sequenced in a study of T-cell memory formation after mild COVID-19. TCRdb re-analysed the 5' RACE reads in MiXCR, keeping a single row per CDR3 protein. Among roughly 160,000 distinct CDR3 sequences listed, 11% were seen once. The sample taken for sequencing was PBMCs or a T cell subset sorted from them (not recorded which). The receptor source for this set is a man aged 18 to 35 who had mild COVID-19 (a few samples of this study predate the infection). Cell type and time point are not known.

This clonotype was seen many times. The rearrangement links TRBV10-3 to TRBJ1-1, with 8 bases matching TRBD1. The CDR3 runs to 14 residues. Trimming took 8 bases from V and 4 from J; bases not matched to a gene: 9. Germline V gene data show CDR1 as ENHRY and CDR2 as SYGVKD. The CDR3 DNA follows: TGTGCCATCTCGCCTCAGGGGGCGACCACTGAAGCTTTCTTT. Translation gives CAISPQGATTEAFF.

The J gene is TRBJ2-5, the V gene TRBV7-2, with TRBD1 identical over 7 bases. The CDR3 has 14 residues. Germline CDR1 SGHTA, CDR2 FQGNSA. Trimming cost V 2 bases and J 7 bases; bases outside gene matches: 7. CDR3 residues: CASSLHQGEGTQYF. In DNA, the CDR3 is TGTGCCAGCAGCTTACATCAGGGGGAAGGGACCCAGTACTTC.

This chain connects TRBV5-1 to TRBJ2-2; D is unresolved. The CDR3 consists of 13 residues. V gave up 1 base and J gave up 5 bases, with 6 bases separating them. In germline, CDR1 is SGHRS, CDR2 YFSETQ. CDR3 coding DNA: TGCGCCAGCAGCTTGATTTTAACCGGGGAGCTGTTTTTT. It is translated as CASSLILTGELFF.

In its sample, this clonotype was seen a few times. The chain uses TRBV18 and TRBJ1-6, with 10 bases that match TRBD1. The CDR3 is made up of 15 amino acids. The J segment lost 10 bases and the V segment lost 5 bases, leaving 8 bases of the junction unmatched. Looked up from germline, CDR1 is KGHSH and CDR2 is LQKENI. In DNA form, the CDR3 reads TGTGCCAGCTCATTTTTCGGACAGGGGGAGTCACCCCTCCACTTT. It yields the protein CASSFFGQGESPLHF. Variable domain in full (rest from reference TRBV18 and TRBJ1-6): NAGVMQNPRHLVRRRGQEARLRCSPMKGHSHVYWYRQLPEEGLKFMVYLQKENIIDESGMPKERFSAEFPKEGPSILRIQQVVRGDSAAYFCASSFFGQGESPLHFGNGTRLTVT.

This rearrangement joins TRBV11-2 to TRBJ2-3; D uncertain. Germline V lookup: CDR1 SGHAT, CDR2 FQNNGV. With 5 bases removed from V and 5 bases from J, the gap between germline ends came to 8 bases. This CDR3 is built from 12 residues. CDR3 in amino acids: CASSLTIDTQYF. The CDR3 DNA is TGTGCCAGCAGCCTCACGATAGATACGCAGTATTTT. Complete variable domain (other parts from reference TRBV11-2 and TRBJ2-3): EAGVAQSPRYKIIEKRQSVAFWCNPISGHATLYWYQQILGQGPKLLIQFQNNGVVDDSQLPKDRFSAERLKGVDSTLKIQPAKLEDSAVYLCASSLTIDTQYFGPGTRLTVL.

There are a few counts of this clonotype. This chain uses TRBV5-1 with TRBJ2-7; TRBD1 matches at 9 bases. The CDR3 contains 14 residues. Germline V gene sequence: CDR1 SGHRS, CDR2 YFSETQ. Losses at the gene ends were 4 bases for V and 3 bases for J; bases not matched to a gene: 5. CDR3 region: CASSTGTGFYEQYF. The DNA for the CDR3 is TGCGCCAGCAGCACCGGGACAGGGTTCTACGAGCAGTACTTC.

This clonotype was found a few times. V is TRBV18 and J is TRBJ1-3; D call uncertain. This CDR3 contains 15 residues. Trimming took 3 bases from V and 2 from J, leaving 11 bases between them. Per germline, CDR1 KGHSH and CDR2 LQKENI. The CDR3 loop reads CASSPYQEAGNTIYF. As DNA, the CDR3 is TGTGCCAGCTCACCGTACCAGGAAGCTGGAAACACCATATATTTT.

This clonotype was seen repeatedly, ten times or more. This sequence joins TRBV7-9 and TRBJ1-6, with TRBD1 matching over 7 bases. Germline trimming cut 6 bases from V and 7 bases from J; bases unmatched to any gene: 6. CDR3 length: 14 amino acids. Germline V lookup: CDR1 SEHNR, CDR2 FQNEAQ (reference sequence). As DNA, the CDR3 is TGTGCCAGCAGAGGACAGGTTGGGAATTCACCCCTCCACTTT. It is translated as CASRGQVGNSPLHF.

The CDR3 spells CASIPRRGRVYEAFF. The CDR3 DNA sequence: TGTGCCAGCATTCCTAGGCGGGGCAGGGTGTATGAAGCTTTCTTT. The chain has TRBV7-9 and TRBJ1-1; tentative D call: TRBD1 (5 bases). This CDR3 region has 15 residues. Trimming stripped 7 bases from V and 7 bases from J, with 22 bases between. Germline V CDR1 and CDR2: SEHNR, FQNEAQ (reference sequence).

The chain joins TRBV28 to TRBJ1-2; D is unclear. Germline V gives CDR1 MDHEN, CDR2 SYDVKM. The V end was cut by 3 bases, the J end by 1 base, with 3 bases between. CDR3 length: 12 amino acids. CDR3 sequence: CASSFRNYGYTF. Written as DNA, the CDR3 is TGTGCCAGCAGTTTTCGTAACTATGGCTACACCTTC.

This clonotype was found a few times. This chain links TRBV5-5 with TRBJ1-1; D might be TRBD1 (5 bases). Trimming left V 4 bases short and J 0 bases short, with 13 bases between. The CDR3 has 15 residues. From germline, CDR1 is SGHKS and CDR2 YYEKEE (reference sequence). This CDR3 reads CASSRGPDMNTEAFF. In DNA form, the CDR3 reads TGTGCCAGCAGCCGGGGACCGGACATGAACACTGAAGCTTTCTTT.

A few counts support this clonotype. The chain has TRBV7-2 and TRBJ2-3; TRBD2 matches at 8 bases. Trimming cost V 5 bases and J 4 bases; bases outside gene matches: 2. The CDR3 length is 13 residues. Germline V gives CDR1 SGHTA, CDR2 FQGNSA. The CDR3 nucleotides are TGTGCCAGCAGCCCGGGGGGGTCAGATACGCAGTATTTT. Protein sequence: CASSPGGSDTQYF.

This clonotype was detected ten times or more. The CDR3 end shows no conserved phenylalanine or tryptophan, and so a read error is likely. The limits of the CDR3 on the DNA are not certain, so only TCRdb's listed CDR3 is given. The chain recombines TRBV29-1 with TRBJ1-1. 8 amino acids form the CDR3, both terminal residues included. The germline CDR1 and CDR2 sequences are SQVTM and ANQGSEA. CDR3 amino acids: CSVEGRPI.

This clonotype was seen ten or more times. The J gene is TRBJ2-5, the V gene TRBV20-1; 7 bases match TRBD1. This CDR3 contains 14 residues. With V trimmed by 5 bases and J by 3 bases, 9 bases remained unmatched. The germline V gene has CDR1 DFQATT and CDR2 SNEGSKA (reference sequence). The DNA for the CDR3 is TGCAGTGCTGTCTCCGGGACAGAAAAAGAGACCCAGTACTTC. Translated: CSAVSGTEKETQYF.

CDR3 nucleotide sequence: TGTGCCAGCAGCTTAGCCAGGGCGGACTATGGCTACACCTTC. This translates into CASSLARADYGYTF. V usage is TRBV7-8 and J usage is TRBJ1-2; tentatively, D is TRBD1 (5 bases). Germline V lookup: CDR1 SGHVS, CDR2 FQNEAQ. The CDR3 has 14 amino acids. Trimming shortened V by 0 bases and J by 3 bases, and 8 bases separated the two germline ends.

The DNA of the CDR3 is TGCGCCAGCAGCCTGGGGACTAGCGGGGGGGCCAAGGAGACCCAGTACTTC. It codes for CASSLGTSGGAKETQYF. V is TRBV5-1 and J is TRBJ2-5, with 16 bases fitting TRBD2. Losses at the gene ends were 4 bases for V and 5 bases for J; bases not matched to a gene: 8. The CDR3 runs 17 residues. From germline, CDR1 is SGHRS and CDR2 YFSETQ.

This clonotype was counted a few times. The rearrangement joins TRBV6-6 to TRBJ1-4; TRBD1 agrees at 9 bases. The trim removed 10 bases at V and 8 bases at J, leaving 8 bases unmatched. Germline V CDR1 and CDR2: MNHNY, SVGAGI (reference sequence). The CDR3 is made up of 13 amino acids. The CDR3 sequence: CATHLGTGEKLFF. The CDR3 nucleotides read TGTGCCACCCACTTGGGGACAGGGGAAAAACTGTTTTTT.

This clonotype was counted between two and nine times. The V gene is TRBV3-1, the J gene TRBJ2-6; no firm D call. Germline CDR1 and CDR2: LGHDT and YNNKEL (reference sequence). The CDR3 runs 14 residues. The V and J ends lost 4 bases and 1 base respectively, with 5 bases between them. The DNA of the CDR3 is TGTGCCAGCAGCCCCACATCTGGGGCCAACGTCCTGACTTTC. It translates to CASSPTSGANVLTF.

This clonotype was recorded a few times. The chain recombines TRBV6-2 or TRBV6-3 with TRBJ2-7; tentatively, D is TRBD1 (6 bases). V dropped 6 bases and J dropped 1 base, with 22 bases sitting between them. The CDR3 extends over 17 amino acids. The germline CDR1 and CDR2 sequences are MNHEY and SVGEGT. The CDR3 DNA reads TGTGCCAGCAGGAACCCCAGGGGCGGAACTTCTTCCTACGAGCAGTACTTC. Its protein product is CASRNPRGGTSSYEQYF.

This clonotype has more than one count but fewer than ten. The chain joins TRBV7-2 to TRBJ1-5; the D gene is possibly TRBD1 (6 bases). CDR1 is SGHTA and CDR2 is FQGNSA in the germline V gene. V gave up 5 bases and J gave up 4 bases, with 18 bases separating them. The CDR3 has 16 amino acids. This CDR3 is CASSPSGGADNQPQHF. The CDR3 DNA follows: TGTGCCAGCAGCCCTAGTGGGGGCGCGGATAATCAGCCCCAGCATTTT.